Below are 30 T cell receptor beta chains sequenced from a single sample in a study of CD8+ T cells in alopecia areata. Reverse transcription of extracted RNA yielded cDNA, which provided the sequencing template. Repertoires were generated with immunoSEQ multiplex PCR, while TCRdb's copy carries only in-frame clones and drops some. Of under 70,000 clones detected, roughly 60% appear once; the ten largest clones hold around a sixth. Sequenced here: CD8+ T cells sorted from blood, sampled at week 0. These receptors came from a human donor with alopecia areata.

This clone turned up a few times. This CDR3 reads CASRGTASGANVLTF. The CDR3 DNA is TGTGCCAGCAGAGGGACAGCCTCTGGGGCCAACGTCCTGACTTTC. V is TRBV2 and J is TRBJ2-6; 7 positions agree with TRBD1. Germline V gene sequence: CDR1 SNHLY, CDR2 FYNNEI. The length of the CDR3 is 15 residues. With V trimmed by 6 bases and J by 0 bases, 2 bases remained unmatched.

CDR3 sequence (DNA): TGCGCCAGCAGCCAAGCCTTAGCCAAAAACATTCAGTACTTC. Translated: CASSQALAKNIQYF. The genes are TRBV4-3 and TRBJ2-4; no definite D call. The germline V gene has CDR1 LGHNA and CDR2 YSLEER. Trimming pared 1 base from V and 0 bases from J, leaving 4 bases between. The CDR3 loop spans 14 amino acids.

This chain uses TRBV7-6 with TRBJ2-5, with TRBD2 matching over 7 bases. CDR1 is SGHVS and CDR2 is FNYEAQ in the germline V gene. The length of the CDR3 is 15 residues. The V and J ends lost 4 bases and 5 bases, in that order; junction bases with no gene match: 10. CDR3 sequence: CASSSRWEGTETQYF. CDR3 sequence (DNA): TGTGCCAGCAGCTCGAGATGGGAGGGCACGGAGACCCAGTACTTC. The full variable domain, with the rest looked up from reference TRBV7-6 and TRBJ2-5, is GAGVSQSPRYKVTKRGQDVALRCDPISGHVSLYWYRQALGQGPEFLTYFNYEAQQDKSGLPNDRFSAERPEGSISTLTIQRTEQRDSAMYRCASSSRWEGTETQYFGPGTRLLVL.

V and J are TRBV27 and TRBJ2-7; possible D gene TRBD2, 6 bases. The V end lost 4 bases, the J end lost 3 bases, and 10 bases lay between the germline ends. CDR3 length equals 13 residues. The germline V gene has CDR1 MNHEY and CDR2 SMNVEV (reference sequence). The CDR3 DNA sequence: TGTGCCAGCAGTTACCGGGAGAGCTACGAGCAGTACTTC. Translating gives CASSYRESYEQYF.

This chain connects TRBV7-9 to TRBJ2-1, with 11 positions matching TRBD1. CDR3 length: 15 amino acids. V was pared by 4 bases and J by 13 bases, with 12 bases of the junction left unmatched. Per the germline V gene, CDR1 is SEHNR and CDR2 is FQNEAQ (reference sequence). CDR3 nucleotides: TGTGCCAGCAGCTCCGGGACAGGGGGAACTATAGGTCAGTTCTTC. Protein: CASSSGTGGTIGQFF.

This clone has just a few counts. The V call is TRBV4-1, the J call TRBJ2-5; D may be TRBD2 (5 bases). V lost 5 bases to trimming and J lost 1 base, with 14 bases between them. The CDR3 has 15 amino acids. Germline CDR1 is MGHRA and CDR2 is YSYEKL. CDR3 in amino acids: CASSGRVRGQETQYF. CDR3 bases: TGCGCCAGCAGCGGGCGTGTTCGGGGCCAAGAGACCCAGTACTTC.

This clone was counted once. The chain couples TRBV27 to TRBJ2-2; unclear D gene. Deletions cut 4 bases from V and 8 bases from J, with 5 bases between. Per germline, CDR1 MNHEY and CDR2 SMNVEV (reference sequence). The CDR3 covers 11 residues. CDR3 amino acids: CASSSRGELFF. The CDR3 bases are TGTGCCAGCAGTTCAAGGGGGGAGCTGTTTTTT.

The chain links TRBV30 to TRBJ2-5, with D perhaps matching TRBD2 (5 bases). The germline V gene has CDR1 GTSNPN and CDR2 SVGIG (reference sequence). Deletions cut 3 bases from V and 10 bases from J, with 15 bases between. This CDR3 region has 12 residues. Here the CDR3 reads CAWSAVTGIQYF. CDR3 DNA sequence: TGTGCCTGGAGCGCGGTAACGGGGATCCAGTACTTC.

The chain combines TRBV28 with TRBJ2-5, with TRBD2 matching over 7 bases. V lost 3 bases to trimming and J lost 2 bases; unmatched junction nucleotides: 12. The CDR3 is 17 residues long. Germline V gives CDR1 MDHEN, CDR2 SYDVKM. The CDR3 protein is CASSFSLTGTNQETQYF. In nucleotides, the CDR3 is TGTGCCAGCAGTTTTAGTTTGACTGGGACTAATCAAGAGACCCAGTACTTC.

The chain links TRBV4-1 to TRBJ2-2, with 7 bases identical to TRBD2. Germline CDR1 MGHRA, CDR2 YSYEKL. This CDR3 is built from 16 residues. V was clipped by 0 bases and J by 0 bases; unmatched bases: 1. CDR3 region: CASSQEGLSNTGELFF. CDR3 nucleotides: TGCGCCAGCAGCCAAGAGGGACTATCGAACACCGGGGAGCTGTTTTTT.

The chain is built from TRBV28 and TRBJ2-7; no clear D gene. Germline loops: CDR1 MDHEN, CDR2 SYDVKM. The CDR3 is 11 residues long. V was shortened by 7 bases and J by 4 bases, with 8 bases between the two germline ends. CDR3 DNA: TGTGCCAGCACCCTAGGATACGAGCAGTACTTC. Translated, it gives CASTLGYEQYF.

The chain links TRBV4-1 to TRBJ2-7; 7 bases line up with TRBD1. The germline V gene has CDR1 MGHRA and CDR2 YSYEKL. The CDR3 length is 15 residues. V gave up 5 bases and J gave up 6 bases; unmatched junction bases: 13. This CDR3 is CASSLKAGTELEQYF. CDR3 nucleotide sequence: TGCGCCAGCAGCTTGAAAGCCGGGACAGAACTCGAGCAGTACTTC.

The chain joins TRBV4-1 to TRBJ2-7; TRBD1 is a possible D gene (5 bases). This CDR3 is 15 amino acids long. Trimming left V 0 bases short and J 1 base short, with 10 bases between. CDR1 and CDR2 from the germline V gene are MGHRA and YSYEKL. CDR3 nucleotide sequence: TGCGCCAGCAGCCAAGAATGGGCAGGGTCCTACGAGCAGTACTTC. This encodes CASSQEWAGSYEQYF.

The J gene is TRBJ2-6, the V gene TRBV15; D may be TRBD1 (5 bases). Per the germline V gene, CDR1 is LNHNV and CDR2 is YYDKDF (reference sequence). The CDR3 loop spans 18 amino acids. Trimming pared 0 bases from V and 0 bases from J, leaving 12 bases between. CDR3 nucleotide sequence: TGTGCCACCAGCAGAGAGATGACAGCACTCTCTGGGGCCAACGTCCTGACTTTC. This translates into CATSREMTALSGANVLTF.

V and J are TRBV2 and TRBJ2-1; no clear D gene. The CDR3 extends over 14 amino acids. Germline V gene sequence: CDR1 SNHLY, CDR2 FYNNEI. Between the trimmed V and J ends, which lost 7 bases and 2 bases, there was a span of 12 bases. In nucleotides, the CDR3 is TGTGCCAGCATCCGGAGCTCCACCTACAATGAGCAGTTCTTC. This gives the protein CASIRSSTYNEQFF.

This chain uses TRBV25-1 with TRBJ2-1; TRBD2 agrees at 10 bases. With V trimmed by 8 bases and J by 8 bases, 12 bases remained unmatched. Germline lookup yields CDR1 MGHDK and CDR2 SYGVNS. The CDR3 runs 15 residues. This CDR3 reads CASQPTSGTGDEQFF. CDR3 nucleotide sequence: TGTGCCAGCCAGCCCACTAGCGGGACGGGCGATGAGCAGTTCTTC.

CDR3 DNA sequence: TGTGCCAGCAGCTTAATTTTTGGGTCTGACACTGAAGCTTTCTTT. Protein: CASSLIFGSDTEAFF. The chain employs TRBV13 and TRBJ1-1; D is unclear. The germline gives CDR1 PRHDT, CDR2 FYEKMQ (reference sequence). The length of the CDR3 is 15 residues. V was cut by 2 bases and J by 3 bases, with 13 bases left in between.

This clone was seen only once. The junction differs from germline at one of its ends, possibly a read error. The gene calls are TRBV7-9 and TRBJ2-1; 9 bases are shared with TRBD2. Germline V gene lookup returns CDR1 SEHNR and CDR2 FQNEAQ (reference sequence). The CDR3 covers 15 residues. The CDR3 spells CASRLAGAPYNEQFF. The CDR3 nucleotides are TGTGCCAGCAGATTAGCGGGAGCTCCCTACAATGAGCAGTTCTTC. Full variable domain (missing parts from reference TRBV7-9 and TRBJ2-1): DTGVSQNPRHKITKRGQNVTFRCDPISEHNRLYWYRQTLGQGPEFLTYFQNEAQLEKSRLLSDRFSAERPKGSFSTLEIQRTEQGDSAMYLCASRLAGAPYNEQFFGPGTRLTVL.

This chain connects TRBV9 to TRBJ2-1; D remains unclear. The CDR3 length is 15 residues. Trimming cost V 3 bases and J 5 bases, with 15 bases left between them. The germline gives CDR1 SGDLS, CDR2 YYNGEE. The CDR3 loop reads CASSAVIALNNEQFF. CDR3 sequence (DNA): TGTGCCAGCAGCGCAGTAATAGCTCTCAACAATGAGCAGTTCTTC.

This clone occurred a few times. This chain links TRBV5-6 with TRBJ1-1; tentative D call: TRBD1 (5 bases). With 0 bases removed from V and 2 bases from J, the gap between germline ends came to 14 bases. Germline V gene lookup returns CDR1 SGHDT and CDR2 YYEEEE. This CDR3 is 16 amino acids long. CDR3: CASSLVGGAANTEAFF. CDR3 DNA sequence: TGTGCCAGCAGCTTGGTAGGAGGGGCAGCAAACACTGAAGCTTTCTTT.

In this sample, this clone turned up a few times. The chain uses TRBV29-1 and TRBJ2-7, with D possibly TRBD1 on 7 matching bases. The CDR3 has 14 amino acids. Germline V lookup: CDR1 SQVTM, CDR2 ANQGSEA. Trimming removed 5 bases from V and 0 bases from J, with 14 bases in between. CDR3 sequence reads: CSVRGGGSSYEQYF. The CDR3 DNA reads TGCAGCGTTCGAGGAGGGGGCAGCTCCTACGAGCAGTACTTC.

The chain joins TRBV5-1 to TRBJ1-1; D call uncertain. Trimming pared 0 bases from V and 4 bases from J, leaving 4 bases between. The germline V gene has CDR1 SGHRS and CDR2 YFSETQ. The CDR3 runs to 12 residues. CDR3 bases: TGCGCCAGCAGCTTGGTCGCCACTGAAGCTTTCTTT. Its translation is CASSLVATEAFF.

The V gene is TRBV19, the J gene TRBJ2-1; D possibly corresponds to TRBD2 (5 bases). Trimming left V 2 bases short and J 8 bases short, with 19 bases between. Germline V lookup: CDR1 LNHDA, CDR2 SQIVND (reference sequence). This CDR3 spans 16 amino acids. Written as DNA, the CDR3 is TGTGCCAGTAGTATATTCGTCCCCGGGTACGGGGATGAGCAGTTCTTC. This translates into CASSIFVPGYGDEQFF.

The CDR3 nucleotides read TGTGCCACCAGCAGAGTCCTAGCGGGGGGGCCGGGCGAGACCCAGTACTTC. Translating it yields CATSRVLAGGPGETQYF. The chain uses TRBV15 and TRBJ2-5, with TRBD2 matching 12 bases. The CDR3 loop spans 17 amino acids. Germline CDR1 and CDR2: LNHNV and YYDKDF (reference sequence). The V segment lost 1 base and the J segment 5 bases; nucleotides outside the gene matches: 8.

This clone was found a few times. Written as DNA, the CDR3 is TGTGCCTGGAAGCCCGGACAGGCCACTGAAGCTTTCTTT. This encodes CAWKPGQATEAFF. This sequence joins TRBV30 and TRBJ1-1, with 7 nucleotides matching TRBD1. Germline V gene data show CDR1 as GTSNPN and CDR2 as SVGIG (reference sequence). V was clipped by 4 bases and J by 4 bases; unmatched bases: 6. The CDR3 runs to 13 residues. The full variable domain, its missing parts supplied by reference TRBV30 and TRBJ1-1, is SQTIHQWPATLVQPVGSPLSLECTVEGTSNPNLYWYRQAAGRGLQLLFYSVGIGQISSEVPQNLSASRPQDRQFILSSKKLLLSDSGFYLCAWKPGQATEAFFGQGTRLTVV.

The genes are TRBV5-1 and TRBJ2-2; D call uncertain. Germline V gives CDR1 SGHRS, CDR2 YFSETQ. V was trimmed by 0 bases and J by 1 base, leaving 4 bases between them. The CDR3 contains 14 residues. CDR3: CASSLVGNTGELFF. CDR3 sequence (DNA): TGCGCCAGCAGCTTGGTGGGGAACACCGGGGAGCTGTTTTTT.

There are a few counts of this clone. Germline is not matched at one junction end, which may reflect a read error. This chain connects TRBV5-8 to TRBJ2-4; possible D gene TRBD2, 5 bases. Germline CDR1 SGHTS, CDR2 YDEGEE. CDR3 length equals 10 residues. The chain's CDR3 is CASRGEGENF. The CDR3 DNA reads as TGTGCCAGCAGAGGAGAGGGAGAAAACTTC.

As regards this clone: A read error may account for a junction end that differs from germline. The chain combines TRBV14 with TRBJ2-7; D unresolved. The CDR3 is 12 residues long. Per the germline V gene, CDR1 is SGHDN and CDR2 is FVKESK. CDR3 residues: CASSQVAGRQYF. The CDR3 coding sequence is TGTGCCAGCAGTCAAGTAGCTGGACGGCAGTACTTC.

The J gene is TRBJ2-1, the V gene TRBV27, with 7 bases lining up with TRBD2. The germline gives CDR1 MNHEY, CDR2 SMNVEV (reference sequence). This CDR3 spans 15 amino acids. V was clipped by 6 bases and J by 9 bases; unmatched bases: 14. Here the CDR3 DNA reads TGTGCCAGCAGACCCGGGACTATGGTGAAGGGTGAGCAGTTCTTC. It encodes CASRPGTMVKGEQFF.

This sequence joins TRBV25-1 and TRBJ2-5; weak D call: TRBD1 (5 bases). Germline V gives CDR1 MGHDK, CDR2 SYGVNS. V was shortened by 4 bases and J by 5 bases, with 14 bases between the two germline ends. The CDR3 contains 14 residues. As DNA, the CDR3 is TGTGCCAGCAGTGGTGGACACGGAATGGAGACCCAGTACTTC. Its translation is CASSGGHGMETQYF.